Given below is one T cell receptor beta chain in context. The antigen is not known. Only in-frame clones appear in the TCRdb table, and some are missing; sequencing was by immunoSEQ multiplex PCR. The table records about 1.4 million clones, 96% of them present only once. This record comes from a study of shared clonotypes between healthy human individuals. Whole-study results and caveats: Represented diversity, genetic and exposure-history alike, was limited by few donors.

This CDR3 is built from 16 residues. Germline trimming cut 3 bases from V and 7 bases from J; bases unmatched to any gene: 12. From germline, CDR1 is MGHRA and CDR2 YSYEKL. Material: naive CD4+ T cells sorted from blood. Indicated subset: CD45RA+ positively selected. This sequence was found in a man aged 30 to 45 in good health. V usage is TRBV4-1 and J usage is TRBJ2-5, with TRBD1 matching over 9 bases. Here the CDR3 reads CASSHNRGRIEGTQYF. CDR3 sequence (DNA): TGCGCCAGCAGCCACAACAGGGGGCGTATCGAGGGGACCCAGTACTTC.